This is a list of T cell receptor beta chains from one sample in a study of shared clonotypes between healthy human individuals. Only in-frame clones appear in the TCRdb table, and some are missing; sequencing was by immunoSEQ multiplex PCR. The sample has about 700,000 clones, approximately 74% seen once. Source material: memory CD4+ T cells sorted from blood. The receptors shown here come from a woman in her twenties or thirties in good health. CDR3s include the opening cysteine and the closing phenylalanine or tryptophan. A D gene is named only where the DNA matches it firmly. Clone size appears in some rows only: once, few, many, or a class for an expanded clone.

clone_size	v_call	j_call	d_call	cdr3_length	cdr3_aa	cdr3_nt
.	TRBV2	TRBJ2-7	.	15	CASSLDGPLQEEQYF	TGTGCCAGCAGTCTGGACGGCCCATTGCAGGAGGAGCAGTACTTC
.	TRBV28	TRBJ2-5	.	14	CASSQGGDGETQYF	TGTGCCAGCAGTCAGGGAGGAGATGGGGAGACCCAGTACTTC
.	TRBV27	TRBJ1-2	.	13	CASKNLLRDGYTF	TGTGCCAGCAAGAATCTCTTAAGGGATGGCTACACCTTC
.	TRBV30	TRBJ2-3	TRBD2	16	CAWILAGGSYTDTQYF	TGTGCCTGGATCCTAGCGGGAGGCAGTTACACAGATACGCAGTATTTT
.	TRBV5-1	TRBJ2-1	.	15	CASSATHSSYNEQFF	TGCGCCAGCAGCGCCACCCACAGCTCCTACAATGAGCAGTTCTTC
.	TRBV19	TRBJ2-1	TRBD2	16	CASRSLAESSYNEQFF	TGTGCCAGTCGCTCCCTAGCGGAGAGCTCCTACAATGAGCAGTTCTTC
once	TRBV5-1	TRBJ2-1	.	16	CASSLGIGRFLSEQFF	TGCGCCAGCAGCTTGGGTATTGGTAGGTTTTTGAGTGAGCAGTTCTTC
.	TRBV5-1	TRBJ2-1	.	15	CASSSRGGWVGEQFF	TGCGCCAGCAGCTCCCGGGGTGGCTGGGTAGGCGAGCAGTTCTTC
.	TRBV5-1	TRBJ2-7	.	16	CASSPSGQFLSYEQYF	TGCGCCAGCAGCCCATCCGGACAGTTTCTCTCCTACGAGCAGTACTTC
.	TRBV4-2	TRBJ2-3	TRBD2	17	CASSHMTSGVNTDTQYF	TGTGCCAGCAGCCACATGACTAGCGGGGTCAACACAGATACGCAGTATTTT
.	TRBV29-1	TRBJ2-3	TRBD2	14	CSVGRGGRSDTQYF	TGCAGCGTTGGACGCGGGGGGAGGTCAGATACGCAGTATTTT
.	TRBV5-4	TRBJ2-5	.	15	CASSSRDLVGETQYF	TGTGCCAGCAGCTCACGGGACCTCGTCGGGGAGACCCAGTACTTC
.	TRBV28	TRBJ1-5	.	15	CASSTLIGGNQPQHF	TGTGCCAGCAGCACACTGATCGGGGGAAATCAGCCCCAGCATTTT
few	TRBV15	TRBJ1-3	TRBD1	18	CATSPGQGIFRSGNTIYF	TGTGCCACCAGTCCGGGACAGGGCATCTTTAGGTCTGGAAACACCATATATTTT
.	TRBV7-9	TRBJ1-5	.	14	CASSSTREDQPQHF	TGTGCCAGCAGCTCCACTAGGGAAGATCAGCCCCAGCATTTT
.	TRBV9	TRBJ2-3	.	14	CASSVRGTTDTQYF	TGTGCCAGCAGCGTACGAGGGACCACAGATACGCAGTATTTT
.	TRBV7-9	TRBJ1-5	TRBD1	14	CASSHRGVNQPQHF	TGTGCCAGCAGCCACAGGGGAGTCAATCAGCCCCAGCATTTT